These 3 T cell receptor beta chains were all obtained from the same sample, sequenced in a study of a mutant IDH1 vaccine in newly diagnosed glioma. Noted time point: week 11, during vaccination. The content of each vaccine dose was 300 ug of mutant IDH1 20-mer peptide, and topical imiquimod accompanied it. The repertoire was sequenced with immunoSEQ multiplex PCR; TCRdb's copy has only in-frame clones and lacks some. Here the sample spans 110,000 or so clones, almost 90% being singletons. The antigens for these receptors are not known. The input for sequencing was PBMCs, taken from a glioma patient whose treatment included an IDH1 peptide vaccine. The receptors here all came from a woman aged 45-60 years with glioma.

In DNA form, the CDR3 reads TGTGCCAGCAGCGTCAGCGGGGCGAGCTCCTACAATGAGCAGTTCTTC. As protein: CASSVSGASSYNEQFF. The V call is TRBV9, the J call TRBJ2-1; TRBD2 aligns across 7 bases. The V and J ends lost 2 bases and 0 bases, in that order; junction bases with no gene match: 5. Per the germline V gene, CDR1 is SGDLS and CDR2 is YYNGEE. The CDR3 is 16 amino acids.

The V and J genes are TRBV28 and TRBJ2-1, with 9 bases matching TRBD2. CDR3 length: 16 residues. Trimming removed 5 bases from V and 4 bases from J; junction bases left unmatched: 9. Per germline, CDR1 MDHEN and CDR2 SYDVKM. CDR3 loop: CASSLPGAGGYNEQFF. DNA of the CDR3: TGTGCCAGCAGTCTACCGGGAGCGGGAGGATACAATGAGCAGTTCTTC. The full variable domain, completed using reference TRBV28 and TRBJ2-1, is DVKVTQSSRYLVKRTGEKVFLECVQDMDHENMFWYRQDPGLGLRLIYFSYDVKMKEKGDIPEGYSVSREKKERFSLILESASTNQTSMYLCASSLPGAGGYNEQFFGPGTRLTVL.

CDR3 sequence: CASSRTGVEYEQFF. The CDR3 coding sequence is TGTGCCAGCAGCCGGACAGGGGTTGAGTATGAGCAGTTCTTC. The gene calls are TRBV7-8 and TRBJ2-1, with TRBD1 matching 9 bases. This CDR3 contains 14 residues. V lost 5 bases, J lost 8 bases, and 7 bases stayed unmatched. The germline V gene encodes CDR1 SGHVS and CDR2 FQNEAQ.